This T cell receptor beta chain was sequenced during a study of CD8 T cells in ankylosing spondylitis. TCRdb fed the 5' RACE reads into MiXCR, producing one record per CDR3 protein. Counted here are 150,000 or so distinct CDR3 sequences, 11% occurring once; the ten biggest clones make up 25% to 30%. This clonotype was seen repeatedly, ten times or more. Its specificity is not known. Whole-study findings and limits: Disease-associated clones were reportedly significantly overrepresented in matched ankylosing spondylitis synovial fluid. Seemingly characteristic of ankylosing spondylitis blood was a TCR beta motif consisting of roughly 8 highly homologous variants. Prior literature has documented some motif variants in synovial fluid and blood from reactive arthritis.

This CDR3 has 11 residues. The ends were cut back, 2 bases at V and 13 bases at J, with 9 bases in the middle. J is TRBJ2-1 and V is TRBV12-3 or TRBV12-4; D is undetermined. The TCR sequence derives from a male donor with ankylosing spondylitis or in good health (not recorded which). The material sequenced was blood, either unsorted or a sorted T cell fraction (not recorded which). In DNA form, the CDR3 reads TGTGCCAGCAGTTTAAATACAGACCAGTTCTTC. This codes for CASSLNTDQFF.